This entry concerns a single T cell receptor (beta chain). Its antigen target is currently unknown. Base qualities are missing; no much larger clone stands one base away. The cysteine opens and the phenylalanine closes a CDR3 of 12 amino acids. The read is trimmed to its CDR3 DNA, 36 bases read in frame from base 1. V and J lose 2 bases and 5 bases, and a span of 6 bases separates them. This sample is drawn from a study of blood T cell repertoires in COVID-19 (dated by TCRdb to 2019 to 2021). Looking at the study overall: Recovered participants in ImmuneRACE Cohort 3 were defined by two consecutive negative NP/OP PCR tests, clearance by a healthcare professional, or resolution of symptoms. The sample metadata nearly always contained a de-identified subject ID, COVID-19 status, age in years and sex. The material from the prospective study consisted of cDNA or gDNA derived from T cells, B-cell-depleted T cells, or PBMCs. Where available, HLA class I and class II types were taken from metadata supplied by the sample provider and were not determined by assay-based typing. The repertoires were released in a freely available public database meant as a resource for research on the immune response to SARS-CoV-2. Samples covering the acute and convalescent phases of COVID-19 were provided by collaborators in the United States, Italy and Spain. The dataset comprised deeply sampled blood TCRbeta repertoires from subjects exposed to, actively infected with, or recovered from COVID-19. The samples were drawn from two sources: the first 160 participants of the ongoing ImmuneRACE study, and 1,000 to 1,500 subjects contributed by 6 global collaborators. Overall study outcomes, separate from this receptor: How much clinical and demographic metadata was included differed by source and by participant, and the metadata was provided uncurated.

TCRbeta CDR3 regions were amplified from genomic DNA using the immunoSEQ Assay, a bias-controlled multiplex PCR. In the authors' own workflow: Within the assay, amplification of reference gene primers was used to estimate how many nucleated cells each sample contained. Sequence reads were collapsed and filtered to measure the absolute abundance of every unique TCRbeta CDR3 rearrangement. Productive Simpson clonality was computed per sample as the square root of Simpson's diversity index over productive rearrangements. TCRdb re-hosts the immuneACCESS table, in-frame sequences only. Its copies lack some clones; in the studies checked, an unresolved V gene accounts for under half of them, and the cause for the rest is not known. The DNA was the basis for D and trimming; V, J and clone size are from that table. The sample has 210,000 or so clones on record, 85% to 90% of them singletons. Of the sample, over 3% is held by the ten largest clones.

Enrolling through a virtual design, the prospective study's participants ranged in age from about 18 to 89 years and lived across some 23 United States geographic areas. To assign participants to cohorts, the prospective study relied on clinical history that participants themselves reported in a screening survey and a study questionnaire. In the prospective study, whole blood, serum and a nasopharyngeal or oropharyngeal swab were collected from each participant by mobile phlebotomists. Participants in the prospective study had the option to provide additional blood draws and questionnaires over a 2-month period. Prospective study blood samples were shipped either frozen or at room temperature before DNA extraction.

This TCR was recovered from a woman aged 45-59 years in a cohort exposed to, infected with or recovered from COVID-19 (not recorded which). The sequenced sample was PBMCs or T cells enriched from blood (not recorded which). The rearrangement joined TRBV12-3 or TRBV12-4 to TRBJ1-1; too little of a D gene remains to name it. The DNA reads TGTGCCAGCAGTTTACGGGGAACTGAAGCTTTCTTT. The translation is CASSLRGTEAFF.